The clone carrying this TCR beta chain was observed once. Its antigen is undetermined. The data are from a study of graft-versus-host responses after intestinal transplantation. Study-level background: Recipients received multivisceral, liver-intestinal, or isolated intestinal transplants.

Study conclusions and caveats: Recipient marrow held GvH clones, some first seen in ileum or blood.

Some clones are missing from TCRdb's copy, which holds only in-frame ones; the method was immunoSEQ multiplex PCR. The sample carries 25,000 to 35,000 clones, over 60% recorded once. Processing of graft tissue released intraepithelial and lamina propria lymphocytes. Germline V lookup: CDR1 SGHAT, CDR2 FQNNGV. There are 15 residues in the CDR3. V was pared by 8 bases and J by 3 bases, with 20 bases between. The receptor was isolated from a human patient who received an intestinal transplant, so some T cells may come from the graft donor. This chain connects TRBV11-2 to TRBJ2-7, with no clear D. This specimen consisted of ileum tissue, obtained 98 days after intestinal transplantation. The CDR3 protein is CASSSTVGSSYEQYF. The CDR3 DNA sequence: TGTGCCAGCTCGTCCACCGTGGGGTCCAGCTACGAGCAGTACTTC. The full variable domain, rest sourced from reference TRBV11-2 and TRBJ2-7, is EAGVAQSPRYKIIEKRQSVAFWCNPISGHATLYWYQQILGQGPKLLIQFQNNGVVDDSQLPKDRFSAERLKGVDSTLKIQPAKLEDSAVYLCASSSTVGSSYEQYFGPGTRLTVT.